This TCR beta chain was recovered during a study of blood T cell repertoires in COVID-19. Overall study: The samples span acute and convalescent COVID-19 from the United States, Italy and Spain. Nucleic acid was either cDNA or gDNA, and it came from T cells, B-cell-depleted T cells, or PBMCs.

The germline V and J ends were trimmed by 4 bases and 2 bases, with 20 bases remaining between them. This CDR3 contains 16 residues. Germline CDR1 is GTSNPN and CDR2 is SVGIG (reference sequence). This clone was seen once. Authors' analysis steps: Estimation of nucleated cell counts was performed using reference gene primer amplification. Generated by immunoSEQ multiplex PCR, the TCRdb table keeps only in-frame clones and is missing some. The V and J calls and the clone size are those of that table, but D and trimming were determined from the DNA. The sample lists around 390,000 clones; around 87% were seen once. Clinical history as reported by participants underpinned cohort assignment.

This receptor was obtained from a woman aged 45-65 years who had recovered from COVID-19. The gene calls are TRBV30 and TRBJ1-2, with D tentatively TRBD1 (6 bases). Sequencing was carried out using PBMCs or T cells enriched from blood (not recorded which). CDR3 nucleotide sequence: TGTGCCTGGACCACCCAAGGGGGACCGAACAACTATGGCTACACCTTC. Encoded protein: CAWTTQGGPNNYGYTF.